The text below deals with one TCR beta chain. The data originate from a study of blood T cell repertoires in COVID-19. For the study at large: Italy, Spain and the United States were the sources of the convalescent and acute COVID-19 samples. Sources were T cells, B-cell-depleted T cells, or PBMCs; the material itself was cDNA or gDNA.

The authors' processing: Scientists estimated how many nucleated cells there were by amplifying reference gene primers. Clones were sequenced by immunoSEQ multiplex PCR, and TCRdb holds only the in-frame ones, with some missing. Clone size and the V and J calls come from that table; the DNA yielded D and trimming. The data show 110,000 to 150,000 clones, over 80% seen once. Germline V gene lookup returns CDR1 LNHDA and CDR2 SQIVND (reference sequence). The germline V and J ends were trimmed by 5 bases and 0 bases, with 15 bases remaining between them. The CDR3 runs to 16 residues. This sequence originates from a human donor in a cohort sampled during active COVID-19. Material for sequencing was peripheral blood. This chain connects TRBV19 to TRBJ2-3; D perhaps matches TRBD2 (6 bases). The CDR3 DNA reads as TGTGCCAGTAGTGCGGGACTGGTAACTAGCACAGATACGCAGTATTTT. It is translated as CASSAGLVTSTDTQYF.